This TCR beta chain stems from a study of blood T cell repertoires in COVID-19. Study-level background: The cDNA or gDNA used as material had been derived from T cells, B-cell-depleted T cells, or PBMCs.

Methods used by the authors: Amplification of reference gene primers provided the estimated nucleated cell counts. The data were produced by immunoSEQ multiplex PCR, yet TCRdb's version contains in-frame clones alone and is incomplete. The V and J calls and the clone size are those of that table, but D and trimming were determined from the DNA. The table has 150,000 or so clones, over 75% seen once. Enrolment of Seattle patients took place during active infection, and they were followed longitudinally. V lost 3 bases and J lost 7; bases outside the gene matches: 9. This CDR3 is built from 15 residues. Germline CDR1 MDHEN, CDR2 SYDVKM.

This chain links TRBV28 with TRBJ2-4, with 7 bases fitting TRBD1. The sequence was collected from a man between 60 and 75 years old with COVID-19, enrolled during active disease. Sequenced: peripheral blood. CDR3 DNA sequence: TGTGCCAGCAGTTTGGTATCAGGGGGAAGGAACATTCAGTACTTC. Translation: CASSLVSGGRNIQYF.